The 4 T cell receptor beta chains reported below all come from one sample, sequenced in a study of blood T cell repertoires in COVID-19. Generated by immunoSEQ multiplex PCR, the TCRdb table keeps only in-frame clones and is missing some. The data contain around 230,000 clones, approximately 87% of them seen just once; the ten biggest clones take up approximately 2.6%. Material: peripheral blood. These receptors all stem from a woman aged 65 to 85 with active or convalescent COVID-19.

This clone was found once. The chain couples TRBV19 to TRBJ1-5, with D tentatively TRBD1 (6 bases). In germline, CDR1 is LNHDA, CDR2 SQIVND (reference sequence). CDR3 length equals 15 residues. Trimming removed 2 bases at V and 3 bases at J, with 11 bases between. The chain's CDR3 is CASSILRQVNQPQHF. CDR3 nucleotide sequence: TGTGCCAGTAGTATACTACGACAGGTCAATCAGCCCCAGCATTTT.

This clone was seen a few times. The chain employs TRBV24-1 and TRBJ2-5; a weak D match, TRBD1 (5 bases). CDR3 length: 13 residues. In germline, CDR1 is KGHDR, CDR2 SFDVKD. V was clipped by 5 bases and J by 7 bases, with 13 bases between them. The CDR3 nucleotides are TGTGCCACCAGTGCTCAGGGTGGGTCGACCCAGTACTTC. Its protein is CATSAQGGSTQYF.

The chain combines TRBV11-3 with TRBJ2-4; a weak D match, TRBD2 (5 bases). The germline gives CDR1 SGHNT, CDR2 YENEEA. The CDR3 runs to 13 residues. V lost 1 base, J lost 8 bases, and 9 bases lay in between. The CDR3 nucleotides read TGTGCCAGCAGCTTAGCCGCGGAGGACATTCAGTACTTC. It specifies CASSLAAEDIQYF. The variable domain in full, completed from reference TRBV11-3 and TRBJ2-4, reads EAGVVQSPRYKIIEKKQPVAFWCNPISGHNTLYWYLQNLGQGPELLIRYENEEAVDDSQLPKDRFSAERLKGVDSTLKIQPAELGDSAVYLCASSLAAEDIQYFGAGTRLSVL.

The rearrangement links TRBV18 to TRBJ1-1; 7 positions agree with TRBD1. Losses at the gene ends were 4 bases for V and 4 bases for J; bases not matched to a gene: 6. CDR1 KGHSH and CDR2 LQKENI come from the germline V gene. The CDR3 extends over 14 amino acids. The CDR3 region is CASSRGQLFTEAFF. For the CDR3, the DNA is TGTGCCAGCTCACGGGGACAGTTATTCACTGAAGCTTTCTTT.